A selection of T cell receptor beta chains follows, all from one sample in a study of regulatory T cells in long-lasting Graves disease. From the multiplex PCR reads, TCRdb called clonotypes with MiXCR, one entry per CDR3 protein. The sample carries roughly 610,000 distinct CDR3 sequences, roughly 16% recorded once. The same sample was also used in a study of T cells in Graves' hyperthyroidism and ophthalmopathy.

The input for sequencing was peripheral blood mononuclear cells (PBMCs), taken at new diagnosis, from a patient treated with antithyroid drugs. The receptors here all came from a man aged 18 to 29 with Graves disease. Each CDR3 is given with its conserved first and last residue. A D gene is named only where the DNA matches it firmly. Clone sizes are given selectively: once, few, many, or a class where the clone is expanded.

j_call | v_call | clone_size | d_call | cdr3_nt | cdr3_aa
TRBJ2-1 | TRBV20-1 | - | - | TGCAGTGCTAGAGATTCGCAGAACCAAATATACTACAATGAGCAGTTCTTC | CSARDSQNQIYYNEQFF
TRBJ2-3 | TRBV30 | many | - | TGTGCCTGGAGTGAAGTGCGAAGCACAGATACGCAGTATTTT | CAWSEVRSTDTQYF
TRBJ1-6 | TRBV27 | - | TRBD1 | TGTGCCAGCACCCCAGAGGGGGCAAATTCACCCCTCCACTTT | CASTPEGANSPLHF
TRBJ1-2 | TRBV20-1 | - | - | TGCAGTGCTGTGGACGCCCTCGGCTACACCTTC | CSAVDALGYTF
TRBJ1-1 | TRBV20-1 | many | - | TGCAGTGCTAGAGATCTGAACACTGAAGCTTTCTTT | CSARDLNTEAFF
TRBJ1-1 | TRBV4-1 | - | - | TGCGCCAGCAGCCAGTCGGTATCGGGAGTCACTGAAGCTTTCTTT | CASSQSVSGVTEAFF
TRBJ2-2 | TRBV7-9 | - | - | TGTGCCAGCAGCTTATTCTCTAGGGTCACCGGGGAGCTGTTTTTT | CASSLFSRVTGELFF
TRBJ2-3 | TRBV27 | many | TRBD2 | TGTGCCAGCGCCCTCGCTAGCGGAGCTTTCACAGATACGCAGTATTTT | CASALASGAFTDTQYF
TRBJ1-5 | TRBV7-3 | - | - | TGTGCCAGCAGCTTAAATTCGGGGGACAAGCCCCAGCATTTT | CASSLNSGDKPQHF
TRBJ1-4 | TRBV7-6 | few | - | TGTGCCAGCAGCTTAAGTCAGATTAATGAAAAACTGTTTTTT | CASSLSQINEKLFF
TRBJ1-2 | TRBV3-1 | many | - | TGTGCCAGCAGTCACGAACGAGGGGCTGGCTACACCTTC | CASSHERGAGYTF
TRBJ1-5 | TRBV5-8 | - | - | TGTGCCAGCAGCTTGTGGGGGAGAGACAATCAGCCCCAGCATTTT | CASSLWGRDNQPQHF
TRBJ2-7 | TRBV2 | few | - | TGTGCCAGCAGCGGGGAAAGCTACGAGCAGTACTTC | CASSGESYEQYF
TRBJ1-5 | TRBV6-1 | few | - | TGTGCCAGCAGTGATTACGCAGCCGAAAATCAGCCCCAGCATTTT | CASSDYAAENQPQHF
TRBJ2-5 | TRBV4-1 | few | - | TGCGCCAGCAGCCAAGTGGGGAGGGAGACCCAGTACTTC | CASSQVGRETQYF
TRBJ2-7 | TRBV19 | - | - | TGTGCAACGACGGAGGGCTATGGGGACGAGCAGTACTTC | CATTEGYGDEQYF
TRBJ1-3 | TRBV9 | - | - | TGTGCCAGCAGCGTAGATCCGGGAATGAGAAACACCATATATTTT | CASSVDPGMRNTIYF
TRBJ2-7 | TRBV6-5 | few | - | TGTGCCAGCAGTTACCGCCCGGGCGCAGGGCGGGCCGAGCAGTACTTC | CASSYRPGAGRAEQYF
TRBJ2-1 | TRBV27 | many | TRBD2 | TGTGCCAGCAGTTACGGGCTAGCGGGAGGCAATGAGCAGTTCTTC | CASSYGLAGGNEQFF
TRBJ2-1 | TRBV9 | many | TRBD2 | TGTGCCAGCAGCGGCGCTAGCGGGAGTAGTTTGAATGAGCAGTTCTTC | CASSGASGSSLNEQFF
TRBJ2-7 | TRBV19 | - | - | TGTGCCAGTAAACCCGCAGGGAGCTCCTACGAGCAGTACTTC | CASKPAGSSYEQYF
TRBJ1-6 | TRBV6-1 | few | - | TGTGCCAGCACCTACTACGGGGGCCGGTTGGATTCCCTCCACTTT | CASTYYGGRLDSLHF
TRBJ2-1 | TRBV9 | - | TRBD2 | TGTGCCAGCAGCGGTAGCGGGGCCTCCTACAATGAGCAGTTCTTC | CASSGSGASYNEQFF
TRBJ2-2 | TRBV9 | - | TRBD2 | TGTGCCAGCAGCCCGGGACTAGCGGGAGGTTCGAACACCGGGGAGCTGTTTTTT | CASSPGLAGGSNTGELFF
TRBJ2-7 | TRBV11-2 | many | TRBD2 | TGTGCCAGCAGCCCTTCTAGCGGCCTCTCCTACGAGCAGTACTTC | CASSPSSGLSYEQYF
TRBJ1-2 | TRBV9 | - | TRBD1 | TGTGCCAGCAGGGGCGGAGGGGGCCACGATGGCTACACCTTC | CASRGGGGHDGYTF
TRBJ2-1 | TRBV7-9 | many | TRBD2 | TGTGCCAGCAGCCATCTAGCGGGAGAGTCCTACAATGAGCAGTTCTTC | CASSHLAGESYNEQFF
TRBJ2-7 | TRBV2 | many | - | TGTGCCAGCCGGAAGGGGGTCGGCTACGAGCAGTACTTC | CASRKGVGYEQYF
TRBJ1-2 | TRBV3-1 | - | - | TGTGCCAGCAGGGGGGAGCAGGGAGGAAACTATGGCTACACCTTC | CASRGEQGGNYGYTF
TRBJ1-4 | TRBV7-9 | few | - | TGTGCCAGCAGCTTAGCCACAGGGTTGGATGAAAAACTGTTTTTT | CASSLATGLDEKLFF
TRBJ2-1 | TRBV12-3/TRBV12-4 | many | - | TGTGCCAGCAGTTTGATAGGTCGCTCCTACAATGAGCAGTTCTTC | CASSLIGRSYNEQFF
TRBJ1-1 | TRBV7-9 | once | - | TGTGCCAGCAGCACCCAGTGGACTGAAGCTTTCTTT | CASSTQWTEAFF
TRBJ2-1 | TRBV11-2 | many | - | TGTGCCAGCAGCTTAGAATTAGCCATAACCTATGAGCAGTTCTTC | CASSLELAITYEQFF
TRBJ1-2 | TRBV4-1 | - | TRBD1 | TGCGCCAGCAGCCAAGTTGTGACAGGGGACTATGGCTACACCTTC | CASSQVVTGDYGYTF